The 25 T cell receptor beta chains reported below all come from one sample, sequenced in a study of blood T cell repertoires in COVID-19. Sequenced by immunoSEQ multiplex PCR; TCRdb stores in-frame clones only, minus some. The table shows tens of thousands of clones, with 80% to 95% occurring only once. Sequenced input: peripheral blood. The source of these receptors is a man aged 55 to 70 with acute or convalescent COVID-19.

J is TRBJ2-7 and V is TRBV6-2 or TRBV6-3; D gene uncertain. The CDR3 consists of 11 residues. V was trimmed by 2 bases and J by 7 bases, leaving 6 bases between them. CDR1 is MNHEY and CDR2 is SVGEGT in the germline V gene. Here the CDR3 reads CASSYEREQYF. Here the CDR3 DNA reads TGTGCCAGCAGTTACGAGAGGGAGCAGTACTTC.

The chain combines TRBV4-2 with TRBJ1-6; 10 bases are shared with TRBD1. With V trimmed by 8 bases and J by 10 bases, 5 bases remained unmatched. The CDR3 covers 13 residues. CDR1 LGHNA and CDR2 YNFKEQ come from the germline V gene. Here the CDR3 DNA reads TGTGCCAGCGGGAGACAGGGGGCCTCACCCCTCCACTTT. Protein sequence: CASGRQGASPLHF.

This clone was seen only once. The chain recombines TRBV29-1 with TRBJ2-5, with 7 bases lining up with TRBD1. CDR1 is SQVTM, CDR2 ANQGSEA, per germline. CDR3 size: 13 residues. After removal of 5 bases from V and 4 bases from J, the junction contained 7 bases not matched to a gene. This CDR3 reads CSVPKQGRETQYF. The DNA for the CDR3 is TGCAGCGTTCCCAAACAGGGGAGAGAGACCCAGTACTTC.

The rearrangement joins TRBV2 to TRBJ2-7, with D uncertain. This CDR3 is 13 amino acids long. V dropped 3 bases and J dropped 2 bases, with 8 bases sitting between them. Per the germline V gene, CDR1 is SNHLY and CDR2 is FYNNEI. The CDR3 loop is CASSDAEPYEQYV. The CDR3 DNA is TGTGCCAGCAGTGATGCAGAACCCTACGAGCAGTACGTC.

This chain uses TRBV3-1 (or the pseudogene TRBV3-2) with TRBJ2-2, with D uncertain. Trimming shortened V by 2 bases and J by 0 bases, and 4 bases separated the two germline ends. The CDR3 is 14 residues long. CDR1 and CDR2 from the germline V gene are LGHDT and YNNKEL (reference sequence). This chain's CDR3 is CASSQTTNTGELFF. The CDR3 DNA is TGTGCCAGCAGCCAAACAACGAACACCGGGGAGCTGTTTTTT.

V gene TRBV5-1 combines with J gene TRBJ2-2, with TRBD2 matching 8 bases. Trimming removed 6 bases from V and 3 bases from J; junction bases left unmatched: 13. The CDR3 consists of 17 residues. Germline CDR1 SGHRS, CDR2 YFSETQ. The CDR3 DNA follows: TGCGCCAGCACCCAAGCGGGAGTTAGGCCGTACACCGGGGAGCTGTTTTTT. Protein sequence: CASTQAGVRPYTGELFF.

V is TRBV15 and J is TRBJ1-6; 7 positions match TRBD1. This CDR3 comprises 14 residues. Looked up from germline, CDR1 is LNHNV and CDR2 is YYDKDF (reference sequence). V lost 9 bases, J lost 9 bases, and 11 bases stayed unmatched. The CDR3 DNA follows: TGTGCCACTAGTACCGGGACAGAAGGTTCACCCCTCCACTTT. The encoded protein is CATSTGTEGSPLHF. Variable domain in full (rest from reference TRBV15 and TRBJ1-6): DAMVIQNPRYQVTQFGKPVTLSCSQTLNHNVMYWYQQKSSQAPKLLFHYYDKDFNNEADTPDNFQSRRPNTSFCFLDIRSPGLGDTAMYLCATSTGTEGSPLHFGNGTRLTVT.

The chain links TRBV6-2 or TRBV6-3 to TRBJ1-2; TRBD1 agrees at 10 bases. J lost 6 bases, V lost 3 bases, and 10 bases had no gene match. The CDR3 extends over 16 amino acids. Germline V gene sequence: CDR1 MNHEY, CDR2 SVGEGT. CDR3 DNA: TGTGCCAGCAGTTATACCGGGACAGGGGAGCGGAATGGCTACACCTTC. As protein: CASSYTGTGERNGYTF.

This chain joins TRBV6-5 and TRBJ2-2, with TRBD2 identical over 7 bases. The CDR3 sequence is 16 residues long. V lost 0 bases, J lost 1 base, and 2 bases stayed unmatched. Germline V gene lookup returns CDR1 MNHEY and CDR2 SVGAGI. CDR3 loop: CASSYSGGRNTGELFF. The CDR3 bases are TGTGCCAGCAGTTACTCAGGCGGGAGGAACACCGGGGAGCTGTTTTTT.

This clone was counted only a few times. The J gene is TRBJ2-1, the V gene TRBV7-9, with 10 bases identical to TRBD2. This CDR3 spans 15 amino acids. Trimming took 4 bases from V and 2 from J; bases not matched to a gene: 2. The V gene's germline CDR1 is SEHNR and CDR2 FQNEAQ (reference sequence). The CDR3 sequence: CASSSSGSAYNEQFF. The CDR3 nucleotides are TGTGCCAGCAGCTCTAGCGGGAGCGCCTACAATGAGCAGTTCTTC.

The rearrangement uses TRBV21-1 and TRBJ2-5; the listed D gene, TRBD1, was not tested against the DNA. TRBV21-1 is a listed pseudogene. There are 14 residues in the CDR3. DNA for the CDR3: TGTGCCAGCAGCAAAGTAACAGGGCCGGAGACCCAGTACTTC. It is translated as CASSKVTGPETQYF.

This clone has more than one count but fewer than ten. This chain connects TRBV28 to TRBJ1-2, with a possible D match to TRBD1 (5 bases). CDR1 MDHEN and CDR2 SYDVKM come from the germline V gene. This CDR3 has 15 residues. V was cut by 2 bases and J by 0 bases, with 10 bases left in between. DNA for the CDR3: TGTGCCAGCAGTTTAGCGGCAGGGTCTAACTATGGCTACACCTTC. Translation: CASSLAAGSNYGYTF.

This clone was seen a single time. V and J are TRBV10-3 and TRBJ1-2, with D maybe TRBD1 (5 bases). Germline assignment: CDR1 ENHRY and CDR2 SYGVKD. CDR3 size: 15 residues. Trimming stripped 4 bases from V and 6 bases from J, with 18 bases between. CDR3 in amino acids: CAISGDSGGENGYTF. CDR3 nucleotides: TGTGCCATCAGTGGGGATTCGGGGGGAGAAAATGGCTACACCTTC.

The rearrangement links TRBV7-9 to TRBJ2-7; D might be TRBD2 (5 bases). There are 15 residues in the CDR3. V was cut by 2 bases and J by 2 bases, with 13 bases left in between. Germline CDR1 and CDR2: SEHNR and FQNEAQ (reference sequence). The CDR3 loop is CASSLIGGSPYEQYF. Here the CDR3 DNA reads TGTGCCAGCAGCTTAATTGGCGGGTCTCCCTACGAGCAGTACTTC.

The chain carries TRBV11-2 and TRBJ2-7, with D perhaps TRBD1 (6 bases). This CDR3 is 13 amino acids long. Trimming pared 1 base from V and 2 bases from J, leaving 6 bases between. In germline, CDR1 is SGHAT, CDR2 FQNNGV. CDR3 sequence reads: CASSLAGAYEQYV. The CDR3 coding sequence is TGTGCCAGCAGCTTAGCAGGGGCCTACGAGCAGTACGTC.

V usage is TRBV24-1 and J usage is TRBJ2-5, with 9 bases identical to TRBD1. CDR3 size: 15 residues. V dropped 3 bases and J dropped 5; count of bases not matched to a gene: 6. Germline CDR1 is KGHDR and CDR2 is SFDVKD. The CDR3 DNA reads as TGTGCCACCAGTGATATCGGGACAGGGAGGGAGACCCAGTACTTC. Amino acids: CATSDIGTGRETQYF.

V usage is TRBV7-2 and J usage is TRBJ2-3; D ambiguous. The CDR3 covers 13 residues. Trimming cost V 4 bases and J 5 bases, with 10 bases left between them. Germline CDR1 is SGHTA and CDR2 is FQGNSA. As DNA, the CDR3 is TGTGCCAGCAGCTCCCGACCAGGAGATACGCAGTATTTT. It translates to CASSSRPGDTQYF.

The rearrangement uses TRBV7-2 and TRBJ1-4, with D perhaps matching TRBD1 (6 bases). CDR3 length equals 17 residues. Trimming removed 0 bases from V and 6 bases from J, with 17 bases in between. Germline-derived CDR1 and CDR2 are SGHTA and FQGNSA. The CDR3 region is CASSLARGRGGDEKLFF. The CDR3 nucleotides are TGTGCCAGCAGCTTAGCCAGGGGACGCGGGGGAGATGAAAAACTGTTTTTT.

The gene calls are TRBV7-3 and TRBJ2-2, with D tentatively TRBD1 (6 bases). The CDR3 length is 13 residues. Trimming left V 4 bases short and J 5 bases short, with 8 bases between. Per germline, CDR1 SGHTA and CDR2 FQGTGA. The CDR3, as DNA: TGTGCCAGCAGCTCAGGGGTGACCGGGGAGCTGTTTTTT. Translation: CASSSGVTGELFF.

This chain connects TRBV5-1 to TRBJ2-3; TRBD2 matches 9 bases. V lost 7 bases and J lost 2; bases outside the gene matches: 2. Germline V gene sequence: CDR1 SGHRS, CDR2 YFSETQ. The CDR3 covers 13 residues. The DNA of the CDR3 is TGCGCCAGCGTAGCGGGAGTCACAGATACGCAGTATTTT. Amino acids: CASVAGVTDTQYF.

The gene calls are TRBV5-1 and TRBJ1-5, with TRBD1 matching 7 bases. CDR1 is SGHRS, CDR2 YFSETQ, per germline. The CDR3 runs 13 residues. V trimming: 3 bases; J trimming: 7 bases; junction bases outside the gene matches: 4. In DNA form, the CDR3 reads TGCGCCAGCAGCTGGGGGACAGACCAGCCCCAGCATTTT. Translating it yields CASSWGTDQPQHF.

This clone is a singleton in its sample. The chain joins TRBV12-3 or TRBV12-4 to TRBJ2-7, with D possibly TRBD2 on 5 matching bases. The V end lost 2 bases, the J end lost 7 bases, and 12 bases lay between the germline ends. The CDR3 consists of 13 residues. The DNA of the CDR3 is TGTGCCAGCAGTTTAAGGGCCGAGGGAGAGCAGTACTTC. Encoded protein: CASSLRAEGEQYF.

The chain uses TRBV5-1 and TRBJ1-2; TRBD1 aligns across 11 bases. This CDR3 spans 16 amino acids. Germline loops: CDR1 SGHRS, CDR2 YFSETQ. The V segment lost 2 bases and the J segment 1 base; nucleotides outside the gene matches: 4. The CDR3 region is CASSFGTGGNNYGYTF. The DNA of the CDR3 is TGCGCCAGCAGCTTCGGGACAGGGGGGAATAACTATGGCTACACCTTC.

The chain has TRBV18 and TRBJ2-2; TRBD2 matches at 13 bases. The CDR3 sequence is 17 residues long. Looked up from germline, CDR1 is KGHSH and CDR2 is LQKENI. Trimming cost V 2 bases and J 1 base; bases outside gene matches: 1. CDR3 sequence reads: CASSPGLAGENTGELFF. The CDR3 DNA is TGTGCCAGCTCACCAGGACTAGCGGGAGAGAACACCGGGGAGCTGTTTTTT. Supplemented by reference TRBV18 and TRBJ2-2, the full variable domain reads NAGVMQNPRHLVRRRGQEARLRCSPMKGHSHVYWYRQLPEEGLKFMVYLQKENIIDESGMPKERFSAEFPKEGPSILRIQQVVRGDSAAYFCASSPGLAGENTGELFFGEGSRLTVL.

The V and J genes are TRBV6-5 and TRBJ1-2; no reliable D call. The germline gives CDR1 MNHEY, CDR2 SVGAGI. The CDR3 consists of 13 residues. V was pared by 5 bases and J by 6 bases, with 13 bases between. The CDR3 region is CASSPGYWNGYTF. The DNA for the CDR3 is TGTGCCAGCAGTCCCGGGTACTGGAATGGCTACACCTTC.